The 5 T cell receptor beta chains in this list originate from one sample, sequenced in a study of blood T cell repertoires in COVID-19. The method was immunoSEQ multiplex PCR; TCRdb's version includes in-frame clones alone and lacks a portion of them. The profile shows 240,000 or so clones, 88% of them singletons. The specimen sequenced was peripheral blood. These receptors were taken from a woman in her 30s with acute or convalescent COVID-19.

The rearrangement joins TRBV29-1 to TRBJ1-3; D uncertain. The V end lost 6 bases, the J end lost 4 bases, and 7 bases lay between the germline ends. Germline lookup yields CDR1 SQVTM and CDR2 ANQGSEA. The CDR3 totals 11 residues. CDR3 sequence reads: CSVPNGNTIYF. DNA of the CDR3: TGCAGCGTACCTAACGGAAACACCATATATTTT.

This rearrangement joins TRBV3-1 (or the pseudogene TRBV3-2) to TRBJ2-7; D may be TRBD1 (6 bases). The germline V and J ends were trimmed by 0 bases and 8 bases, with 11 bases remaining between them. CDR1 LGHDT and CDR2 YNNKEL come from the germline V gene (reference sequence). The length of the CDR3 is 13 residues. The CDR3 sequence: CASSQEEWDKQYF. CDR3 coding DNA: TGTGCCAGCAGCCAAGAAGAATGGGACAAGCAGTACTTC.

The gene calls are TRBV24-1 and TRBJ2-6, with a possible D match to TRBD2 (7 bases). CDR1 and CDR2 from the germline V gene are KGHDR and SFDVKD. The V gene lost 3 bases and the J gene lost 2 bases, with 10 bases spanning the gap. The CDR3 extends over 16 amino acids. This CDR3 is CATSDIGGAGANVLTF. DNA of the CDR3: TGTGCCACCAGTGATATAGGGGGGGCTGGGGCCAACGTCCTGACTTTC.

The chain recombines TRBV15 with TRBJ1-3; no clear D gene. The CDR3 loop spans 12 amino acids. V lost 7 bases to trimming and J lost 4 bases, with 8 bases between them. Germline values: CDR1 LNHNV, CDR2 YYDKDF (reference sequence). CDR3 nucleotides: TGTGCCACCAATATGGGCGGAAACACCATATATTTT. This codes for CATNMGGNTIYF.

V and J are TRBV6-5 and TRBJ2-1, with TRBD2 matching 9 bases. The CDR3 loop spans 14 amino acids. CDR1 and CDR2 from the germline V gene are MNHEY and SVGAGI. V was clipped by 8 bases and J by 4 bases; unmatched bases: 6. DNA of the CDR3: TGTGCCAGCGAACTAGCGGGCAAATACAATGAGCAGTTCTTC. It is translated as CASELAGKYNEQFF.